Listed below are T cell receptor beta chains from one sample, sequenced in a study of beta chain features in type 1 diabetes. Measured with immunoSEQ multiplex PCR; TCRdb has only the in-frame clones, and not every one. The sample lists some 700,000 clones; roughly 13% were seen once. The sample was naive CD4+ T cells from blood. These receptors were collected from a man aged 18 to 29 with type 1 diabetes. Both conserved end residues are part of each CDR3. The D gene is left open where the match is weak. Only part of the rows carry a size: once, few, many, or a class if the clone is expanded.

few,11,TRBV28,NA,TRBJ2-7,CASRTSYEQYF,TGTGCCAGCAGAACATCCTACGAGCAGTACTTC
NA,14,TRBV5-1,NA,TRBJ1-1,CASSLQGTNTEAFF,TGCGCCAGCAGCTTGCAGGGAACGAACACTGAAGCTTTCTTT
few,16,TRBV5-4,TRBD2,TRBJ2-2,CASSFGTSGNTGELFF,TGTGCCAGCAGCTTCGGGACTAGCGGGAACACCGGGGAGCTGTTTTTT
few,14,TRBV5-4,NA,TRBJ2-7,CASSPRPRAREQYF,TGTGCCAGCAGCCCCCGGCCCAGGGCCCGCGAGCAGTACTTC
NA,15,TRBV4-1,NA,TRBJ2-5,CASSSSGHHQETQYF,TGCGCCAGCAGCTCCTCGGGCCACCATCAAGAGACCCAGTACTTC
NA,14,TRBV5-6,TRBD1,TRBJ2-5,CASSSQGAAETQYF,TGTGCCAGCAGCTCACAGGGGGCGGCGGAGACCCAGTACTTC
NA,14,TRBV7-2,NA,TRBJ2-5,CASSRQGSQETQYF,TGTGCCAGCAGCCGGCAGGGGTCTCAAGAGACCCAGTACTTC
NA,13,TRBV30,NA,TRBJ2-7,CAWASDRSYEQYF,TGTGCCTGGGCCTCTGACCGATCCTACGAGCAGTACTTC
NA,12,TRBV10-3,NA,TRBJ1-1,CAIGGLGTEAFF,TGTGCCATCGGCGGTCTGGGGACTGAAGCTTTCTTT
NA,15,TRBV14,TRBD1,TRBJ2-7,CASSQVDRDSYEQYF,TGTGCCAGCAGCCAAGTGGACAGGGACTCCTACGAGCAGTACTTC
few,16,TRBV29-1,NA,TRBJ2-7,CSVEHISRRQSYEQYF,TGCAGCGTTGAACATATTAGTAGGAGACAGTCCTACGAGCAGTACTTC
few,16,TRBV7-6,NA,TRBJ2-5,CASSGPGHGERETQYF,TGTGCCAGCAGCGGGCCGGGGCATGGGGAGAGGGAGACCCAGTACTTC
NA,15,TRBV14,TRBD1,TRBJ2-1,CASSQVAGGYNEQFF,TGTGCCAGCAGCCAAGTGGCAGGGGGATACAATGAGCAGTTCTTC
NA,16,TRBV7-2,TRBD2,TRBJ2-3,CASSLFGSGVTDTQYF,TGTGCCAGCAGCTTATTCGGTAGCGGGGTTACAGATACGCAGTATTTT
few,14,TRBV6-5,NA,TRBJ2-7,CASSYSTVTYEQYF,TGTGCCAGCAGTTACTCGACGGTCACCTACGAGCAGTACTTC
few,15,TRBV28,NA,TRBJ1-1,CASSLGGTRSTEAFF,TGTGCCAGCAGTTTGGGAGGAACGAGAAGCACTGAAGCTTTCTTT
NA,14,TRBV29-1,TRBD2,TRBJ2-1,CSVILAGKYNEQFF,TGCAGCGTGATACTAGCGGGGAAATACAATGAGCAGTTCTTC
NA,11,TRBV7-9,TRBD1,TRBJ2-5,CASSLAGQEYF,TGTGCCAGCAGCTTAGCGGGACAGGAGTACTTC
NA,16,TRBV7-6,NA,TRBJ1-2,CASSSSGGALGGGYTF,TGTGCCAGCAGCTCTAGTGGCGGGGCCCTAGGGGGTGGCTACACCTTC
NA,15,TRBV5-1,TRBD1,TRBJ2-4,CASSTYDRDKNIQYF,TGCGCCAGCAGCACTTACGACAGGGACAAAAACATTCAGTACTTC
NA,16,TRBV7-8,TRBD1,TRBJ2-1,CASSSTGGGVRNEQFF,TGTGCCAGCAGCTCTACAGGGGGCGGAGTACGCAATGAGCAGTTCTTC
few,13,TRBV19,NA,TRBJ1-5,CASSFQAPQPQHF,TGTGCCAGTAGTTTCCAGGCCCCCCAGCCCCAGCATTTT
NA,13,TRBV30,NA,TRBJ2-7,CAWSVAVDGEQYF,TGTGCCTGGAGTGTAGCCGTAGACGGGGAGCAGTACTTC
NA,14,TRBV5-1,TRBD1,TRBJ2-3,CAGRDSASTDTQYF,TGCGCCGGCCGGGACAGCGCTAGCACAGATACGCAGTATTTT
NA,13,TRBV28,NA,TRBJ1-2,CASCRSPSPGYTF,TGTGCCAGCTGTCGCAGCCCCTCCCCTGGCTACACCTTC
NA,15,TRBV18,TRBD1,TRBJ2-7,CASSPSGTGVYEQYF,TGTGCCAGCTCTCCCTCCGGGACAGGGGTCTACGAGCAGTACTTC
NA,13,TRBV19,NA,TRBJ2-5,CATKRADQETQYF,TGTGCCACCAAAAGGGCTGATCAAGAGACCCAGTACTTC
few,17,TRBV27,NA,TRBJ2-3,CASSPPRVGAFTDTQYF,TGTGCCAGCAGTCCGCCACGGGTGGGGGCCTTCACAGATACGCAGTATTTT
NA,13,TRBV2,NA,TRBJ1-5,CASSDLSNQPQHF,TGTGCCAGCAGTGATCTAAGCAATCAGCCCCAGCATTTT
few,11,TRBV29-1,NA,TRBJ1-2,CSVEDPGLHTF,TGCAGCGTTGAAGATCCAGGGCTACATACCTTC
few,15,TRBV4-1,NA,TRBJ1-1,CASSPPVQGITEAFF,TGCGCCAGCAGCCCCCCGGTCCAGGGTATCACTGAAGCTTTCTTT
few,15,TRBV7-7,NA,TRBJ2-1,CASSLVHLPRNEQFF,TGTGCTAGCAGCTTAGTGCACCTACCGAGGAATGAGCAGTTCTTC
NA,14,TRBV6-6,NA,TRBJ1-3,CASSQDIAGNTIYF,TGTGCCAGCAGTCAGGACATAGCGGGAAACACCATATATTTT